The clone carrying this T cell receptor beta chain turned up a few times. For the second PCR, which ran for about 6 to 11 cycles, a sample-barcoded 5' primer and a J-beta primer mix were used. In TCRdb, the 5' RACE reads were re-called with MiXCR into one record per CDR3 protein. The sample includes about 680,000 distinct CDR3 sequences, approximately 49% of them seen just once. The data belong to a study of blood T cells in healthy people across ages. Between the trimmed V and J ends, which lost 2 bases and 6 bases, there was a span of 13 bases. Germline V gene sequence: CDR1 SQVTM, CDR2 ANQGSEA. CDR3 size: 13 residues.

The chain joins TRBV29-1 to TRBJ2-5; D remains ambiguous. Sequencing was carried out using blood. The receptor was derived from a woman aged 55-69 years in good health. The CDR3 sequence: CSVENSLFQTQYF. The CDR3 DNA reads as TGCAGCGTTGAAAACAGCCTCTTCCAGACCCAGTACTTC. Filled out from reference TRBV29-1 and TRBJ2-5, the complete variable domain reads SAVISQKPSRDICQRGTSLTIQCQVDSQVTMMFWYRQQPGQSLTLIATANQGSEATYESGFVIDKFPISRPNLTFSTLTVSNMSPEDSSIYLCSVENSLFQTQYFGPGTRLLVL.